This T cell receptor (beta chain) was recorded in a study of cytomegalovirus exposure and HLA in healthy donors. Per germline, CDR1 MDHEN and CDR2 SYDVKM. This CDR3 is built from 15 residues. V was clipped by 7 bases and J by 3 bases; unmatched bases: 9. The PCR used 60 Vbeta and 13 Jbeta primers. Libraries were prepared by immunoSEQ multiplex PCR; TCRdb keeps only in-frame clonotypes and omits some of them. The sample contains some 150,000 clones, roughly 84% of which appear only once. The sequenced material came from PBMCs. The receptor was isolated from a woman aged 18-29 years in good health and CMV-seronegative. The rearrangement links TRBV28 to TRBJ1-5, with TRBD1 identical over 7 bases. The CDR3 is CASTGSGTVNQPQHF. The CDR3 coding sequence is TGTGCCAGCACCGGATCGGGGACAGTCAATCAGCCCCAGCATTTT.